Each of the 11 T cell receptor beta chains below was sequenced from the same sample in a study of vaccination and CD4 T cells after COVID-19 (dated by TCRdb to between 2022 and 2023). According to the study, the label for this sample's treatment or condition signals: approximately nine-day PBMC culture with coronavirus spike peptide pools or control peptides (ViraFEST assay). Libraries were prepared through PCR. The instrument given in TCRdb is Illumina iSeq 100. DNA from cultured CD4+ T cells underwent TCR sequencing with the Oncomine TCR Beta short-read assay at the Johns Hopkins FTIC core. TCRdb took the public reads, trimmed them with fastp at Q25, ran MiXCR for clone calling and kept in-frame beta chains. Identical CDR3 protein sequences are pooled into one entry, listed with their most common genes and DNA. In this sample the table shows 15,000 to 20,000 distinct CDR3 sequences, 58% of which occur a single time. The top ten constitute more than 9.5% of the sample.

What these receptors recognize is not known. Source: CD4+ T cells from blood, cultured in vitro, taken after SARS-CoV-2 vaccination. These receptors all stem from a human donor who had recovered from COVID-19.

This chain joins TRBV6-2 or TRBV6-3 and TRBJ2-3; 8 bases line up with TRBD1. The CDR3 length is 14 residues. Germline CDR1 reads MNHEY; CDR2 reads SVGEGT. The V and J ends lost 7 bases and 2 bases, in that order; junction bases with no gene match: 5. The CDR3 DNA sequence: TGTGCCAGCAAAATTCAGGGGGCCACAGATACGCAGTATTTT. It encodes CASKIQGATDTQYF.

The chain carries TRBV4-1 and TRBJ1-6; TRBD1 is a possible D gene (5 bases). The germline CDR1 and CDR2 sequences are MGHRA and YSYEKL. Deletions cut 0 bases from V and 0 bases from J, with 12 bases between. The CDR3 is 18 amino acids. The CDR3 region has the DNA TGCGCCAGCAGCCAAGATCGGGCCAGGGCCTCCTATAATTCACCCCTCCACTTT. Its protein is CASSQDRARASYNSPLHF.

This clonotype came up a few times. J is TRBJ2-7 and V is TRBV28; no reliable D call. CDR1 is MDHEN and CDR2 is SYDVKM in the germline V gene. This CDR3 is 15 amino acids long. V was cut by 6 bases and J by 0 bases, with 15 bases left in between. CDR3 sequence reads: CASRQLGPNSYEQYF. CDR3 sequence (DNA): TGTGCCAGCAGACAACTGGGCCCAAACTCCTACGAGCAGTACTTC.

The chain combines TRBV6-2 or TRBV6-3 with TRBJ1-6; D is possibly TRBD1 (6 bases). This CDR3 comprises 15 residues. The germline CDR1 and CDR2 sequences are MNHEY and SVGEGT. V was trimmed by 5 bases and J by 10 bases, leaving 18 bases between them. CDR3 DNA sequence: TGTGCCAGCAGTGCCGGAGGGACATTTGGATCACCCCTCCACTTT. Translated: CASSAGGTFGSPLHF.

The sample holds a few counts of this clonotype. This sequence joins TRBV30 and TRBJ1-2, with 10 bases aligning to TRBD1. CDR1 and CDR2 from the germline V gene are GTSNPN and SVGIG (reference sequence). Germline trimming cut 0 bases from V and 7 bases from J; bases unmatched to any gene: 8. The CDR3 extends over 15 amino acids. Written as DNA, the CDR3 is TGTGCCTGGAGTGTACCGGACAGGGGGTACGGTGGCTACACCTTC. Residues: CAWSVPDRGYGGYTF.

The chain recombines TRBV20-1 with TRBJ2-3; 11 bases match TRBD2. Germline loops: CDR1 DFQATT, CDR2 SNEGSKA (reference sequence). CDR3 length: 13 amino acids. Trimming took 6 bases from V and 9 from J; bases not matched to a gene: 8. CDR3: CSATSGGRRTQYF. The CDR3 DNA sequence: TGCAGTGCAACTAGCGGGGGAAGAAGGACGCAGTATTTT.

The CDR3 sequence is CASSTSWDRGRETEAFF. The CDR3 DNA sequence: TGTGCCAGTAGTACGTCTTGGGACAGGGGGCGCGAAACTGAAGCTTTCTTT. The chain uses TRBV19 and TRBJ1-1; 12 nucleotides agree with TRBD1. CDR1 is LNHDA and CDR2 is SQIVND in the germline V gene (reference sequence). The CDR3 is 17 amino acids. V trimming: 4 bases; J trimming: 5 bases; junction bases outside the gene matches: 11.

This chain links TRBV20-1 with TRBJ1-2; no definite D call. There are 13 residues in the CDR3. Germline V gene lookup returns CDR1 DFQATT and CDR2 SNEGSKA (reference sequence). V was pared by 6 bases and J by 6 bases, with 17 bases between. CDR3 sequence: CSALPGLRNGYTF. CDR3 in DNA: TGCAGTGCCCTCCCGGGGTTGCGGAATGGCTACACCTTC.

V and J are TRBV20-1 and TRBJ2-3, with D possibly being TRBD2 (5 bases). V lost 2 bases and J lost 5, with 14 bases in between. Germline V CDR1 and CDR2: DFQATT, SNEGSKA (reference sequence). The CDR3 sequence is 14 residues long. The CDR3 protein is CSARLGVDGDTQYF. CDR3 sequence (DNA): TGCAGTGCTAGACTCGGGGTTGATGGAGATACGCAGTATTTT.

This chain connects TRBV6-2 or TRBV6-3 to TRBJ2-5; D may be TRBD1 or TRBD2 (5 bases each). CDR1 and CDR2 (germline): MNHEY, SVGEGT. Trimming took off 5 bases at V and 10 bases at J, with 26 bases between the two ends. The CDR3 sequence is 16 residues long. CDR3 nucleotide sequence: TGTGCCAGCAGTAAATCGGTAACCGGGACCAAGAGGCGCCAGTACTTC. Protein: CASSKSVTGTKRRQYF.

The chain recombines TRBV2 with TRBJ1-3; D remains unclear. Germline loops: CDR1 SNHLY, CDR2 FYNNEI. The germline V and J ends were trimmed by 6 bases and 0 bases, with 9 bases remaining between them. This CDR3 has 14 amino acids. The CDR3 is CASSTRSSGNTIYF. CDR3 coding DNA: TGTGCCAGCAGCACAAGGAGCTCTGGAAACACCATATATTTT.